Following are 2 T cell receptor beta chains from one sample sequenced in a study of identical twins. TCRdb reprocessed the 5' RACE reads via MiXCR and lists one record per CDR3 protein. The sample shows approximately 700,000 distinct CDR3 sequences, 15% to 20% of them seen only once. This same sample was also part of a study on T cells expressing NK-cell markers.

Sequencing was done on a sample of PBMCs. Source of these receptors: a woman aged 18-29 years in good health.

The rearrangement uses TRBV29-1 and TRBJ1-2, with a weak D call TRBD1 (5 bases). The CDR3 is 11 amino acids. Looked up from germline, CDR1 is SQVTM and CDR2 is ANQGSEA. The V gene lost 4 bases and the J gene lost 7 bases, with 10 bases spanning the gap. The CDR3 sequence is CSVGGRPGYTF. The CDR3 nucleotides read TGCAGCGTTGGGGGCAGACCTGGCTACACCTTC.

This clonotype was counted between two and nine times. This chain links TRBV3-1 with TRBJ2-7, with unresolved D. The germline gives CDR1 LGHDT, CDR2 YNNKEL (reference sequence). This CDR3 has 13 amino acids. Trimming took off 1 base at V and 6 bases at J, with 10 bases between the two ends. CDR3 sequence (DNA): TGTGCCAGCAGCCAAGGTTCGATTGGCGAGCAGTACTTC. Translation gives CASSQGSIGEQYF.